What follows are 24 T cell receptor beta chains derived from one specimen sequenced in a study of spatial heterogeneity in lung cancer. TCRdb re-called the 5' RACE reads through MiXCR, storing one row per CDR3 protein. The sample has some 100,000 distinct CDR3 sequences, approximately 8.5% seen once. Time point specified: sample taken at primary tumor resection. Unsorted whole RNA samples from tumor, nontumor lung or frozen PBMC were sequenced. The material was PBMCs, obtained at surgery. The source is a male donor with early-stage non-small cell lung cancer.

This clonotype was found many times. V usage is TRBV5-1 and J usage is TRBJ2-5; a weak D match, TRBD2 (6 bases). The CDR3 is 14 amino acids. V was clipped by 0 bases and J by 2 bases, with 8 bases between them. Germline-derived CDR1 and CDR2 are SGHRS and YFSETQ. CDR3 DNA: TGCGCCAGCAGCTTGGGTAGCGGACAAGAGACCCAGTACTTC. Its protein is CASSLGSGQETQYF.

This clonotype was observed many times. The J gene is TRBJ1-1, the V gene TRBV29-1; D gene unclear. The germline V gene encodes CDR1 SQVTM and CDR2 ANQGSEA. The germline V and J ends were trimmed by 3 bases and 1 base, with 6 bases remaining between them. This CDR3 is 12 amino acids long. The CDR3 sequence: CSVEPQNTEAFF. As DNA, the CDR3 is TGCAGCGTTGAGCCCCAGAACACTGAAGCTTTCTTT.

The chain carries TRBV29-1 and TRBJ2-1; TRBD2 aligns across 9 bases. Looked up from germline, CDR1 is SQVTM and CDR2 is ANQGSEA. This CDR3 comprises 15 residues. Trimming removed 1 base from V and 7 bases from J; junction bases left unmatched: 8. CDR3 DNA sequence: TGCAGCGTTGAAGGTGCGGCGGGGGGGCCGAATGAGCAGTTCTTC. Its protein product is CSVEGAAGGPNEQFF.

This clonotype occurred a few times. CDR3 amino acids: CASSPRDTANYGYTF. Written as DNA, the CDR3 is TGTGCCAGCAGTCCCCGGGACACCGCTAACTATGGCTACACCTTC. The chain links TRBV6-6 to TRBJ1-2; TRBD1 is a possible D gene (6 bases). V dropped 5 bases and J dropped 0 bases, with 13 bases sitting between them. CDR1 is MNHNY, CDR2 SVGAGI, per germline (reference sequence). The CDR3 runs to 15 residues.

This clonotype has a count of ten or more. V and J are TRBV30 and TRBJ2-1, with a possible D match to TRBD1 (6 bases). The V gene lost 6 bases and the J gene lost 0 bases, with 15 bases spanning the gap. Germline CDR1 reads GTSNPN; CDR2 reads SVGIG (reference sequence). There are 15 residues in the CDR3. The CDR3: CACSLGTSSYNEQFF. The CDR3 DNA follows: TGTGCCTGTTCCCTTGGGACAAGCTCCTACAATGAGCAGTTCTTC.

CDR3 in amino acids: CASSLVPTRNNEQFF. In nucleotides, the CDR3 is TGTGCCAGCAGCTTAGTCCCTACTAGGAACAATGAGCAGTTCTTC. The J gene is TRBJ2-1, the V gene TRBV11-1; D is possibly TRBD2 (5 bases). Germline CDR1 and CDR2: SGHAT and FQDESV (reference sequence). CDR3 length equals 15 residues. Trimming pared 1 base from V and 5 bases from J, leaving 12 bases between.

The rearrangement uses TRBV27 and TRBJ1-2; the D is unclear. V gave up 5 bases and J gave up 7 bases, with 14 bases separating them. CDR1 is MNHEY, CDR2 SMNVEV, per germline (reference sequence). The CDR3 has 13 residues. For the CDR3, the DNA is TGTGCCAGCAGTAAGGACTCCACCACTGGCTACACCTTC. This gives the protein CASSKDSTTGYTF.

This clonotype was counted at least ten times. The CDR3 nucleotides read TGTGCCAGCAGCCCCGACAGCGCGACCTACAATGAGCAGTTCTTC. Amino acids: CASSPDSATYNEQFF. The rearrangement links TRBV3-1 to TRBJ2-1; D possibly corresponds to TRBD1 (5 bases). Trimming shortened V by 4 bases and J by 2 bases, and 12 bases separated the two germline ends. This CDR3 has 15 residues. Looked up from germline, CDR1 is LGHDT and CDR2 is YNNKEL (reference sequence).

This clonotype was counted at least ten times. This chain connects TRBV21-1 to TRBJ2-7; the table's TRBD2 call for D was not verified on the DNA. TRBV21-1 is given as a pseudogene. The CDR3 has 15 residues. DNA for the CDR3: TGTGCCAGCAGCGAGGCTAGCGGGAGATTTTACGAGCAGTACTTC. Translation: CASSEASGRFYEQYF.

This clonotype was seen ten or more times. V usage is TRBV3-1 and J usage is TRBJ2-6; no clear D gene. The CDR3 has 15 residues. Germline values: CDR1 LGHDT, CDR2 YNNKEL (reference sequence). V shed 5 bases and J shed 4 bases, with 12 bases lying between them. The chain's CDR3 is CASSYSTLGANVLTF. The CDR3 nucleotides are TGTGCCAGCAGCTATTCGACTCTGGGGGCCAACGTCCTGACTTTC.

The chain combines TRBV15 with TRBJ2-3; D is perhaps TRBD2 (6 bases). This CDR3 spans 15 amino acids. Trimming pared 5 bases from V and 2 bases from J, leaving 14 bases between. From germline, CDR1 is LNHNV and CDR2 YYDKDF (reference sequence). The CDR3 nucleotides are TGTGCCACCAGCGCGGGGCGGGACCCCACAGATACGCAGTATTTT. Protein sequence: CATSAGRDPTDTQYF.

The CDR3 DNA is TGTGCCAGCTCACCTAGGGAGAACGAGCAGTACTTC. Amino acid sequence: CASSPRENEQYF. The gene calls are TRBV18 and TRBJ2-7; D might be TRBD2 (5 bases). This CDR3 contains 12 residues. The germline gives CDR1 KGHSH, CDR2 LQKENI. With 3 bases removed from V and 5 bases from J, the gap between germline ends came to 8 bases.

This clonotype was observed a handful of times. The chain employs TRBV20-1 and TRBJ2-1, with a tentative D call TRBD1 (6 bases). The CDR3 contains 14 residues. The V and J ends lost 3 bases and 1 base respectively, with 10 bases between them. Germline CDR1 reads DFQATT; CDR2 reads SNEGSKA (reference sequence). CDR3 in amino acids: CSARGARSYNEQFF. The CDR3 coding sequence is TGCAGTGCTAGGGGGGCAAGGTCCTACAATGAGCAGTTCTTC.

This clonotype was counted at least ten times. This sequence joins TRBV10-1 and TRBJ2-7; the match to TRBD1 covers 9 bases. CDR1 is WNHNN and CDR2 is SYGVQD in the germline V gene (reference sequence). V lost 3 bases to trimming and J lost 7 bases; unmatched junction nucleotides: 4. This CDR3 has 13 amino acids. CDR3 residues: CASSDHRGLEQYF. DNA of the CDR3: TGCGCCAGCAGTGATCACAGGGGGCTTGAGCAGTACTTC.

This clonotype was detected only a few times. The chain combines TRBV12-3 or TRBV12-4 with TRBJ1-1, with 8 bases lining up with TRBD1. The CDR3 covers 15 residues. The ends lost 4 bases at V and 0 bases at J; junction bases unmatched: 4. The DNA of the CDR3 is TGTGCCAGCAGTTATCCGGGACAGGTGAACACTGAAGCTTTCTTT. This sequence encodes CASSYPGQVNTEAFF.

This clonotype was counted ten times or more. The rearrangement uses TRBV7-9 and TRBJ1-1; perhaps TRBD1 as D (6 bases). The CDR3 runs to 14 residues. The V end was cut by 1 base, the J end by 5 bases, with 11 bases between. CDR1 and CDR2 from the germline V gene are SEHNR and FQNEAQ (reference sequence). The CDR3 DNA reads TGTGCCAGCAGCTTAGAAGGGGGGCGGACTGAAGCTTTCTTT. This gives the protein CASSLEGGRTEAFF.

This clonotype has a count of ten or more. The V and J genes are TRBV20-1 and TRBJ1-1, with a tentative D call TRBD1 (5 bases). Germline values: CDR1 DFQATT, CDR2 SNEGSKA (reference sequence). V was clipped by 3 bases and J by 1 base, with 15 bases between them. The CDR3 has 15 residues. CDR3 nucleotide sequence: TGCAGTGCTAGGAGGAGGGGCAGCAGGAACACTGAAGCTTTCTTT. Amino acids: CSARRRGSRNTEAFF.

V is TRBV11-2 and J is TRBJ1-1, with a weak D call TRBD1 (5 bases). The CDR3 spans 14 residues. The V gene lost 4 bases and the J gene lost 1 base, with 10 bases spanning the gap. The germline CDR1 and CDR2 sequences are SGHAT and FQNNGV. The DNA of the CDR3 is TGTGCCAGCAGCTGGGGCAGCTGGAACACTGAAGCTTTCTTT. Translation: CASSWGSWNTEAFF.

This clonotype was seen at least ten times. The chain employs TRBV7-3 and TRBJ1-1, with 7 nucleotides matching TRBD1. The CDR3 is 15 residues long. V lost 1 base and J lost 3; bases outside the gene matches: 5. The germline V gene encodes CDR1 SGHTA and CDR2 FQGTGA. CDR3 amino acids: CASSLMGQGDTEAFF. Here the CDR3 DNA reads TGTGCCAGCAGCTTAATGGGCCAGGGGGACACTGAAGCTTTCTTT.

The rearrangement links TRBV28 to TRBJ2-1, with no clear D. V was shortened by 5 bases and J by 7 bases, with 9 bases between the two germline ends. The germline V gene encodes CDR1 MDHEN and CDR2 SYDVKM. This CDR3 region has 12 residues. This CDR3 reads CASSTTENEQFF. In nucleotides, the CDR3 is TGTGCCAGCAGTACAACAGAAAATGAGCAGTTCTTC.

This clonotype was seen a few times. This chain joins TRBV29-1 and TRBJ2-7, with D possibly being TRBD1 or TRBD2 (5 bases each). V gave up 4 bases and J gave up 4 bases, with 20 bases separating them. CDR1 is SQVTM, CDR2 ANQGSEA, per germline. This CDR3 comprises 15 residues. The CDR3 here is CSVAREMGVSYEQYF. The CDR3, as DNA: TGCAGCGTTGCTAGGGAGATGGGGGTTTCATACGAGCAGTACTTC.

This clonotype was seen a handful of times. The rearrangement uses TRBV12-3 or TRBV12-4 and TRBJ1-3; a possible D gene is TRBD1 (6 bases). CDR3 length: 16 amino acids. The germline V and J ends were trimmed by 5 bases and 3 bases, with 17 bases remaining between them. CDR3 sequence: CASSRIGQLVGNTIYF. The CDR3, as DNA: TGTGCCAGCAGTCGAATTGGACAGTTGGTTGGAAACACCATATATTTT.

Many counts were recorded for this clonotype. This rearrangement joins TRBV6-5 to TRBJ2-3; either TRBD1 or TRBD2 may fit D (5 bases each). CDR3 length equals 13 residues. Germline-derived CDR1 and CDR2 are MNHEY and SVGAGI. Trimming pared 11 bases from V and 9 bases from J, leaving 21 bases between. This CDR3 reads CAARQRFRETQYF. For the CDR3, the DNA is TGTGCCGCGAGGCAGCGCTTCAGGGAGACGCAGTATTTT.

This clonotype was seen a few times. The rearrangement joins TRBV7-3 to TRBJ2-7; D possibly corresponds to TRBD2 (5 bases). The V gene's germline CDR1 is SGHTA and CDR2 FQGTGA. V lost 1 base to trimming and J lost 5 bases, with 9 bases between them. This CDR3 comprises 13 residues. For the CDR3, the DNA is TGTGCCAGCAGCTTAAATGCCGGGAACGAGCAGTACTTC. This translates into CASSLNAGNEQYF.